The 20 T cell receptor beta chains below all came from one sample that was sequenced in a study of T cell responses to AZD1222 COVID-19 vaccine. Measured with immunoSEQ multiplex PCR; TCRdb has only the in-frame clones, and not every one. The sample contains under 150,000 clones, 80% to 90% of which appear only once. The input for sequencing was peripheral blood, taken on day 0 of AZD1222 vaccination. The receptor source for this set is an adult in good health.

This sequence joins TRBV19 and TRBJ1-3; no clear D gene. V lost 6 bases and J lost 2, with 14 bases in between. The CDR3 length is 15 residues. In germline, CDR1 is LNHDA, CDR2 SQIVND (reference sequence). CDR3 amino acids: CASRSLGFTGNTIYF. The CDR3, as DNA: TGTGCCAGTAGGTCGCTGGGTTTCACTGGAAACACCATATATTTT.

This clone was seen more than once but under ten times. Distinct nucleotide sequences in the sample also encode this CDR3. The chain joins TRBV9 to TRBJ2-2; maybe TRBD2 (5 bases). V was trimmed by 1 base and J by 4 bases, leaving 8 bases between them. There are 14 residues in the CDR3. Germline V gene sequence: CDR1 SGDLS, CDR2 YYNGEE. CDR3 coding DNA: TGTGCCAGCAGCGTACGGAGGTTCACCGGGGAGCTGTTTTTT. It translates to CASSVRRFTGELFF.

The CDR3 coding sequence is TGCAGCGTTGCCGGGGCTAGCGGGGTCTTTGCGGAGACCCAGTACTTC. Translated: CSVAGASGVFAETQYF. The chain couples TRBV29-1 to TRBJ2-5; 9 nucleotides agree with TRBD2. CDR1 SQVTM and CDR2 ANQGSEA come from the germline V gene. The CDR3 spans 16 residues. V lost 4 bases and J lost 5; bases outside the gene matches: 14.

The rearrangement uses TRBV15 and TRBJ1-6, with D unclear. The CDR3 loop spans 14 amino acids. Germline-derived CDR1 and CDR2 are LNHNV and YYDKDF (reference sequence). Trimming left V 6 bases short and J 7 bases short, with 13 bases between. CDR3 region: CATRSRIGNSPLHF. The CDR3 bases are TGTGCCACCAGGTCCAGGATAGGCAATTCACCCCTCCACTTT.

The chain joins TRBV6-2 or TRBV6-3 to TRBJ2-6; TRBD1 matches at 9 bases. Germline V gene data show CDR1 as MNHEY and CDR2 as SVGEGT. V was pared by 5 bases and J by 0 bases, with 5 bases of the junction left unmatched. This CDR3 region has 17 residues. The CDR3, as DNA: TGTGCCAGCAGTCGGACAGGGGTACTCTCTGGGGCCAACGTCCTGACTTTC. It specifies CASSRTGVLSGANVLTF.

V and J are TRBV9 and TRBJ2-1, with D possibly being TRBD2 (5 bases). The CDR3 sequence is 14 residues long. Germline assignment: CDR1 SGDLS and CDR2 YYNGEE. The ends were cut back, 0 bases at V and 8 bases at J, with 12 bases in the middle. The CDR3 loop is CASSVVGGQDEQFF. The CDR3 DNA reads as TGTGCCAGCAGCGTAGTTGGAGGCCAGGATGAGCAGTTCTTC.

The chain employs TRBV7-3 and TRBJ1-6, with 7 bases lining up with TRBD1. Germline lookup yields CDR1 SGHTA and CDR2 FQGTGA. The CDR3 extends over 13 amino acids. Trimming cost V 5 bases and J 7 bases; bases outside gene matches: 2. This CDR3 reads CASSRQGNSPLHF. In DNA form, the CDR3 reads TGTGCCAGCAGCCGACAGGGCAATTCACCCCTCCACTTT. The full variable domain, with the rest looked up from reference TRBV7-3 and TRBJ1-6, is GAGVSQTPSNKVTEKGKYVELRCDPISGHTALYWYRQSLGQGPEFLIYFQGTGAADDSGLPNDRFFAVRPEGSVSTLKIQRTERGDSAVYLCASSRQGNSPLHFGNGTRLTVT.

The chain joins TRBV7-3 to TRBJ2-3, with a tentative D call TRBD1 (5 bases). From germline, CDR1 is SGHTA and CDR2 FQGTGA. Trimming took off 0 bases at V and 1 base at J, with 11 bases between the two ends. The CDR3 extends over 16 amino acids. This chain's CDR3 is CASSLTRDRRTDTQYF. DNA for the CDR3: TGTGCCAGCAGCTTAACCCGCGACAGACGCACAGATACGCAGTATTTT.

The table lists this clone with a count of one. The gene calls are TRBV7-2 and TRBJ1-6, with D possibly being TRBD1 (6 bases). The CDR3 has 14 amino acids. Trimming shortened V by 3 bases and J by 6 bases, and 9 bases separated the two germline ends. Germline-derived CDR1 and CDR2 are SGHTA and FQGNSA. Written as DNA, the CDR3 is TGTGCCAGCAGCTTTCGGGACACTAATTCACCCCTCCACTTT. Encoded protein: CASSFRDTNSPLHF.

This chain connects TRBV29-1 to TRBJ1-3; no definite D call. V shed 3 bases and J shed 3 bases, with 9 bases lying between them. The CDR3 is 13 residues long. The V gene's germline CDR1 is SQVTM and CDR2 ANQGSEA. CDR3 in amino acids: CSVESGIGNTIYF. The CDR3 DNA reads TGCAGCGTTGAGTCGGGGATTGGAAACACCATATATTTT.

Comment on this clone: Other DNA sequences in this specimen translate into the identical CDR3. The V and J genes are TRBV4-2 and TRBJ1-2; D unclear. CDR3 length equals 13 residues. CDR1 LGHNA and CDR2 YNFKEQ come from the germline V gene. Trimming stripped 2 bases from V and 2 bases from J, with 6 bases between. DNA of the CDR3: TGTGCCAGCAGCCAAAAAGAGAACTATGGCTACACCTTC. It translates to CASSQKENYGYTF.

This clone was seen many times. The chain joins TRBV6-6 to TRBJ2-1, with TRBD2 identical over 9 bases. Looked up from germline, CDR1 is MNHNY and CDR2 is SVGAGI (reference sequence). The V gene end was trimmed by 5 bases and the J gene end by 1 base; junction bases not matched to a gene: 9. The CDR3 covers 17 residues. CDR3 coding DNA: TGTGCCAGCAGTCCCGGGGCTAGCGGGATGTCCTACAATGAGCAGTTCTTC. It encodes CASSPGASGMSYNEQFF.

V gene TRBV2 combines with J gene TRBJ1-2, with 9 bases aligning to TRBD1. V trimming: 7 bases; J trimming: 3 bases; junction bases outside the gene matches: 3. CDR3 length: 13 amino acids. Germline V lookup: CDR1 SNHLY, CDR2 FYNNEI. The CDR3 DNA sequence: TGTGCCAGCAAGAGGACAGGGGACTATGGCTACACCTTC. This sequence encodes CASKRTGDYGYTF.

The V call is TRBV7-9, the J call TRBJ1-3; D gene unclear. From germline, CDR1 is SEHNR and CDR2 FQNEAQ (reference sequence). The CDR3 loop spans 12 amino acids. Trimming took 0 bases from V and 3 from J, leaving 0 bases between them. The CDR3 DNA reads TGTGCCAGCAGCTTAGCTGGAAACACCATATATTTT. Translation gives CASSLAGNTIYF.

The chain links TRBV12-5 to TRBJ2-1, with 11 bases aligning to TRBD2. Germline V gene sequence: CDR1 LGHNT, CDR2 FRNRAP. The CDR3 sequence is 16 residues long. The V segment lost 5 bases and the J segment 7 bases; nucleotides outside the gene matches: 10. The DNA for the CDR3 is TGTGCTAGTGGTACCAGACTAGCGGGAAGTCGGAATGAGCAGTTCTTC. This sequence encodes CASGTRLAGSRNEQFF.

Here the CDR3 reads CASSGVGTGKTYEQYF. CDR3 in DNA: TGTGCCAGCAGTGGAGTCGGGACAGGGAAAACCTACGAGCAGTACTTC. The rearrangement joins TRBV6-1 to TRBJ2-7; 9 bases are shared with TRBD1. J lost 2 bases, V lost 4 bases, and 9 bases had no gene match. There are 16 residues in the CDR3. The germline V gene encodes CDR1 MNHNS and CDR2 SASEGT.

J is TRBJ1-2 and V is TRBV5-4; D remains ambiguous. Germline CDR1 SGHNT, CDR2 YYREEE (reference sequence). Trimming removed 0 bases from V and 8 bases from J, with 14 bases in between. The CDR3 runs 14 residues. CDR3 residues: CASSLGEGIRGYTF. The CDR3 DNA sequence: TGTGCCAGCAGCTTGGGGGAGGGAATTAGAGGCTACACCTTC.

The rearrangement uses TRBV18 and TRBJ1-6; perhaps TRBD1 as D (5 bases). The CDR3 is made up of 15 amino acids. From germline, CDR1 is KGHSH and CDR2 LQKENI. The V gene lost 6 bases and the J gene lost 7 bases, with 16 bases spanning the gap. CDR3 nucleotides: TGTGCCAGCTCTCCCAGAACGACAGAAAATTCACCCCTCCACTTT. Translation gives CASSPRTTENSPLHF.

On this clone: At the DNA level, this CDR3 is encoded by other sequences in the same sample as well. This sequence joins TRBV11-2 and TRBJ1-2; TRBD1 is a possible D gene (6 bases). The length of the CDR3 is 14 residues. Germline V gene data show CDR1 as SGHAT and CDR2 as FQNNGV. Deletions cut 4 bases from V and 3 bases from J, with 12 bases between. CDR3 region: CASSSRTAHYGYTF. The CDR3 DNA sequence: TGTGCCAGCAGCTCGCGGACAGCCCACTATGGCTACACCTTC.

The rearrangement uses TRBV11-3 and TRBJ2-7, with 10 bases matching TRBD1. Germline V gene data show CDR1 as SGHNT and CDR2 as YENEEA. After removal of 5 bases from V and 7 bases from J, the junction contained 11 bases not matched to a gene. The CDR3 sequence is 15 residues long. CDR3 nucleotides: TGTGCCAGCAGCCCTAGACGACAGGGGGCTTATGAGCAGTACTTC. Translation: CASSPRRQGAYEQYF.